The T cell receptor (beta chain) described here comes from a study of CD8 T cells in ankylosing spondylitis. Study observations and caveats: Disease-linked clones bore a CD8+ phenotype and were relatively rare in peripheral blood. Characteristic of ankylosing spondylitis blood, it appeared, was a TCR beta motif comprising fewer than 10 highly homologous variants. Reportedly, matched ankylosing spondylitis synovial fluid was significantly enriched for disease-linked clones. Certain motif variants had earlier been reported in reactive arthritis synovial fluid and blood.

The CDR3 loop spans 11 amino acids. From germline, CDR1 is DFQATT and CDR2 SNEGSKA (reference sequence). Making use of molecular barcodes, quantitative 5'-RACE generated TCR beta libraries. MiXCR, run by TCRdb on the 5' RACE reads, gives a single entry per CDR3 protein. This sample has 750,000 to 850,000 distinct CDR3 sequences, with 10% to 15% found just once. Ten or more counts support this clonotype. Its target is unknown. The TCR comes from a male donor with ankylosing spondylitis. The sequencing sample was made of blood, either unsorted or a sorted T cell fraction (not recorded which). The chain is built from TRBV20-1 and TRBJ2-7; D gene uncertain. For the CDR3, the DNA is TGCAGCGTCTCGGGTAACTACGAGCAGTACTTC. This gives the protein CSVSGNYEQYF.